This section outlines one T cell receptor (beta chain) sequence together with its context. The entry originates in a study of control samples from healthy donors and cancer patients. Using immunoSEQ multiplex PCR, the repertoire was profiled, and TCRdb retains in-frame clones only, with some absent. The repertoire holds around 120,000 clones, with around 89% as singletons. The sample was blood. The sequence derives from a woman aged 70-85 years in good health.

CDR3 loop: CASSLESGTGAVQYF. The CDR3 DNA follows: TGCGCCAGCAGCTTGGAGTCGGGGACAGGGGCGGTGCAGTACTTC. This rearrangement joins TRBV5-1 to TRBJ2-7, with 10 bases identical to TRBD1. The CDR3 is 15 residues long. Trimming removed 0 bases from V and 9 bases from J; junction bases left unmatched: 9. The germline gives CDR1 SGHRS, CDR2 YFSETQ.